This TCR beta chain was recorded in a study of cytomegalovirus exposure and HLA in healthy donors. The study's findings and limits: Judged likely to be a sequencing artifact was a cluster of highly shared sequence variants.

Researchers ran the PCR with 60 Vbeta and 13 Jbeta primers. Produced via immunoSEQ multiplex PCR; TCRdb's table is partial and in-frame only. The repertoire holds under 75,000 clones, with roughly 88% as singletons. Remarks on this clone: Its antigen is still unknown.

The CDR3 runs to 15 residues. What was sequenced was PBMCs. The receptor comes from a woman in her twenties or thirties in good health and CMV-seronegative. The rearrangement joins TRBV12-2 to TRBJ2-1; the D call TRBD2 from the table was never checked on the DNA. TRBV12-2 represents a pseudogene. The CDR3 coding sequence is TGTGCAAGTCGCCAAGGCCGGGAGGGCCACAATGAGCAGTTCTTC. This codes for CASRQGREGHNEQFF.